The 32 T cell receptor beta chains listed next were all sequenced from one sample in a study of T-cell memory formation after mild COVID-19. MiXCR, applied by TCRdb to the 5' RACE reads, yields one record per CDR3 protein. The table shows 300,000 to 400,000 distinct CDR3 sequences, with roughly an eighth occurring only once. Sequences were obtained from PBMCs or a T cell subset sorted from them (not recorded which). The receptors stem from a man aged 18 to 30 who had mild COVID-19 (a few samples of this study predate the infection). Cell type and time point are not known.

This clonotype was observed many times. J is TRBJ1-5 and V is TRBV18; 11 bases line up with TRBD1. The V gene's germline CDR1 is KGHSH and CDR2 LQKENI. The CDR3 consists of 15 residues. V was clipped by 5 bases and J by 2 bases; unmatched bases: 2. The CDR3 protein is CASSGTGGGNQPQHF. DNA of the CDR3: TGTGCCAGCTCAGGGACAGGGGGAGGCAATCAGCCCCAGCATTTT.

This chain joins TRBV3-1 and TRBJ1-5, with D perhaps TRBD1 (6 bases). The V and J ends lost 3 bases and 5 bases respectively, with 17 bases between them. Germline CDR1 is LGHDT and CDR2 is YNNKEL (reference sequence). The CDR3 covers 16 residues. The CDR3 nucleotides are TGTGCCAGCAGCCACGGGGCGGGGGCGCGGGATCAGCCCCAGCATTTT. Translated, it gives CASSHGAGARDQPQHF. Supplemented by reference TRBV3-1 and TRBJ1-5, the full variable domain reads DTAVSQTPKYLVTQMGNDKSIKCEQNLGHDTMYWYKQDSKKFLKIMFSYNNKELIINETVPNRFSPKSPDKAHLNLHINSLELGDSAVYFCASSHGAGARDQPQHFGDGTRLSIL.

V gene TRBV2 combines with J gene TRBJ2-1, with 8 bases matching TRBD1. Germline assignment: CDR1 SNHLY and CDR2 FYNNEI. The junction had 6 bases not matched to a gene; V was cut back by 4 bases and J by 4 bases. The CDR3 length is 15 residues. The CDR3 here is CASSGMGQAYNEQFF. Here the CDR3 DNA reads TGTGCCAGCAGTGGGATGGGACAGGCTTACAATGAGCAGTTCTTC. Based on the CDR3 plus reference TRBV2 and TRBJ2-1, the full variable domain is EPEVTQTPSHQVTQMGQEVILRCVPISNHLYFYWYRQILGQKVEFLVSFYNNEISEKSEIFDDQFSVERPDGSNFTLKIRSTKLEDSAMYFCASSGMGQAYNEQFFGPGTRLTVL.

The chain has TRBV7-3 and TRBJ2-1; D call uncertain. This CDR3 is 14 amino acids long. V lost 4 bases and J 2 bases, leaving 9 bases between the germline ends. CDR1 SGHTA and CDR2 FQGTGA come from the germline V gene. CDR3 bases: TGTGCCAGCAGCTCCCTCGGCACCTACAATGAGCAGTTCTTC. Protein product: CASSSLGTYNEQFF.

There are a few counts of this clonotype. The genes are TRBV6-6 and TRBJ2-3; D is uncertain. V shed 1 base and J shed 2 bases, with 10 bases lying between them. The CDR3 consists of 15 residues. The germline gives CDR1 MNHNY, CDR2 SVGAGI (reference sequence). CDR3 DNA sequence: TGTGCCAGCAGTTACTTAACTCCCCACACAGATACGCAGTATTTT. This sequence encodes CASSYLTPHTDTQYF.

The rearrangement uses TRBV28 and TRBJ1-5; no definite D call. V was shortened by 3 bases and J by 4 bases, with 13 bases between the two germline ends. Germline V gene sequence: CDR1 MDHEN, CDR2 SYDVKM. This CDR3 has 15 amino acids. The CDR3 DNA is TGTGCCAGCAGTTTTGGTAGGATCCTTAATCAGCCCCAGCATTTT. It yields the protein CASSFGRILNQPQHF.

The chain recombines TRBV14 with TRBJ1-6, with D perhaps matching TRBD1 (5 bases). Germline assignment: CDR1 SGHDN and CDR2 FVKESK. The length of the CDR3 is 15 residues. Between the trimmed V and J ends, which lost 5 bases and 9 bases, there was a span of 17 bases. The CDR3 region has the DNA TGTGCCAGCAGCATCCTGCAGGGAGGGAGTTCACCCCTCCACTTT. Encoded protein: CASSILQGGSSPLHF.

This clonotype was counted at least ten times. V usage is TRBV24-1 and J usage is TRBJ2-1, with TRBD2 matching over 9 bases. The CDR3 loop spans 15 amino acids. CDR1 and CDR2 from the germline V gene are KGHDR and SFDVKD. J lost 8 bases, V lost 7 bases, and 11 bases had no gene match. For the CDR3, the DNA is TGTGCCACCAGGATGGGTGGGAGCGGGGGGTATGAGCAGTTCTTC. Its protein is CATRMGGSGGYEQFF.

The chain uses TRBV7-7 and TRBJ2-1; the D is unclear. V gave up 0 bases and J gave up 6 bases, with 9 bases separating them. The CDR3 spans 14 residues. Germline V gene sequence: CDR1 SSHAT, CDR2 FNYEAQ (reference sequence). CDR3 amino acids: CASSLAPASNEQFF. CDR3 DNA: TGTGCCAGCAGCTTAGCGCCAGCATCCAATGAGCAGTTCTTC.

The V gene is TRBV4-1, the J gene TRBJ2-3; possible D gene TRBD2, 6 bases. The CDR3 spans 18 residues. Germline lookup yields CDR1 MGHRA and CDR2 YSYEKL. Trimming cost V 1 base and J 0 bases, with 17 bases left between them. The CDR3: CASSQVGSGDPSTDTQYF. The CDR3 DNA sequence: TGCGCCAGCAGCCAAGTGGGGTCGGGGGATCCCAGCACAGATACGCAGTATTTT.

V is TRBV7-2 and J is TRBJ2-2; D perhaps matches TRBD1 (6 bases). Germline CDR1 reads SGHTA; CDR2 reads FQGNSA. This CDR3 comprises 15 residues. V dropped 1 base and J dropped 3 bases, with 9 bases sitting between them. This chain's CDR3 is CASSLGGRHTGELFF. In nucleotides, the CDR3 is TGTGCCAGCAGCTTAGGGGGGCGGCACACCGGGGAGCTGTTTTTT. The variable domain in full, completed from reference TRBV7-2 and TRBJ2-2, reads GAGVSQSPSNKVTEKGKDVELRCDPISGHTALYWYRQSLGQGLEFLIYFQGNSAPDKSGLPSDRFSAERTGGSVSTLTIQRTQQEDSAVYLCASSLGGRHTGELFFGEGSRLTVL.

This clonotype was observed at least ten times. The CDR3 spells CASSLRDYEQYV. The CDR3, as DNA: TGCGCCAGCAGCCTGAGAGACTACGAGCAGTACGTC. J is TRBJ2-7 and V is TRBV5-1; D is ambiguous. The germline V and J ends were trimmed by 4 bases and 3 bases, with 8 bases remaining between them. The CDR3 extends over 12 amino acids. In germline, CDR1 is SGHRS, CDR2 YFSETQ.

The table lists this clonotype with many counts. This sequence joins TRBV6-1 and TRBJ2-7; possibly TRBD2 for D (6 bases). Germline assignment: CDR1 MNHNS and CDR2 SASEGT. The CDR3 extends over 13 amino acids. V was clipped by 1 base and J by 8 bases, with 12 bases between them. DNA of the CDR3: TGTGCCAGCAGTGAAGAGTTCCGGGGGAAGCAGTACTTC. It encodes CASSEEFRGKQYF.

This clonotype was counted between two and nine times. The chain uses TRBV5-1 and TRBJ1-1; D gene unclear. Germline lookup yields CDR1 SGHRS and CDR2 YFSETQ. Trimming stripped 2 bases from V and 0 bases from J, with 8 bases between. This CDR3 has 14 residues. CDR3 residues: CASSLETVNTEAFF. The CDR3, as DNA: TGCGCCAGCAGCTTAGAAACAGTGAACACTGAAGCTTTCTTT.

The rearrangement uses TRBV29-1 and TRBJ2-1; 10 bases match TRBD1. The germline gives CDR1 SQVTM, CDR2 ANQGSEA. J was trimmed by 0 bases and V by 6 bases; bases with no gene match: 5. The CDR3 is made up of 15 amino acids. The DNA of the CDR3 is TGCAGCGTGTCGGGACAGGGGAGCTCCTACAATGAGCAGTTCTTC. Its protein is CSVSGQGSSYNEQFF.

This clonotype was recorded many times. J is TRBJ2-5 and V is TRBV4-3; D is possibly TRBD1 (6 bases). V was pared by 0 bases and J by 5 bases, with 13 bases between. CDR3 length: 15 amino acids. Germline V lookup: CDR1 LGHNA, CDR2 YSLEER. CDR3 residues: CASSQDITGWETQYF. The CDR3 nucleotides read TGCGCCAGCAGCCAAGATATTACAGGGTGGGAGACCCAGTACTTC.

The chain recombines TRBV7-2 with TRBJ2-2; possible D gene TRBD2, 6 bases. With 3 bases removed from V and 4 bases from J, the gap between germline ends came to 12 bases. CDR3 size: 15 residues. CDR1 is SGHTA, CDR2 FQGNSA, per germline. Written as DNA, the CDR3 is TGTGCCAGCAGCTTGGGGACTGCCGGCACCGGGGAGCTGTTTTTT. Translated: CASSLGTAGTGELFF.

The rearrangement uses TRBV6-2 or TRBV6-3 and TRBJ1-5; D uncertain. V was clipped by 6 bases and J by 7 bases, with 13 bases between them. This CDR3 has 13 amino acids. Germline V lookup: CDR1 MNHEY, CDR2 SVGEGT. The DNA for the CDR3 is TGTGCCAGCAGCCCCGGGAGGGAACAGCCCCAGCATTTT. Translating it yields CASSPGREQPQHF.

The chain has TRBV7-2 and TRBJ2-1; possibly TRBD2 for D (5 bases). CDR1 and CDR2 (germline): SGHTA, FQGNSA. This CDR3 is built from 14 residues. V was pared by 3 bases and J by 8 bases, with 14 bases between. CDR3 loop: CASSFSSPLYEQFF. CDR3 coding DNA: TGTGCCAGCAGCTTTTCTAGCCCCCTCTATGAGCAGTTCTTC.

This clonotype was seen only a few times. The chain combines TRBV11-2 with TRBJ1-1; D ambiguous. The CDR3 sequence is 14 residues long. V lost 1 base, J lost 2 bases, and 8 bases lay in between. CDR1 is SGHAT and CDR2 is FQNNGV in the germline V gene. As DNA, the CDR3 is TGTGCCAGCAGCTTAGTTCCCAGTAACACTGAAGCTTTCTTT. Its protein is CASSLVPSNTEAFF. Full variable domain (outside the CDR3, taken from reference TRBV11-2 and TRBJ1-1): EAGVAQSPRYKIIEKRQSVAFWCNPISGHATLYWYQQILGQGPKLLIQFQNNGVVDDSQLPKDRFSAERLKGVDSTLKIQPAKLEDSAVYLCASSLVPSNTEAFFGQGTRLTVV.

This clonotype was counted a few times. The gene calls are TRBV7-2 and TRBJ1-1, with TRBD1 identical over 10 bases. The CDR3 has 14 residues. The junction had 6 bases not matched to a gene; V was cut back by 5 bases and J by 6 bases. CDR1 and CDR2 (germline): SGHTA, FQGNSA. CDR3 in DNA: TGTGCCAGCAGCCGAAGGGGGACAGGGGCTGAAGCTTTCTTT. Residues: CASSRRGTGAEAFF. Combining the CDR3 with reference TRBV7-2 and TRBJ1-1 gives the whole variable domain GAGVSQSPSNKVTEKGKDVELRCDPISGHTALYWYRQSLGQGLEFLIYFQGNSAPDKSGLPSDRFSAERTGGSVSTLTIQRTQQEDSAVYLCASSRRGTGAEAFFGQGTRLTVV.

This clonotype was seen a few times. This chain links TRBV30 with TRBJ1-2; D may be TRBD1 (5 bases). The CDR3 totals 12 residues. Germline values: CDR1 GTSNPN, CDR2 SVGIG (reference sequence). Deletions cut 4 bases from V and 2 bases from J, with 8 bases between. CDR3 in amino acids: CAWTQGNYGYTF. As DNA, the CDR3 is TGTGCCTGGACTCAGGGCAACTATGGCTACACCTTC.

The chain carries TRBV3-1 and TRBJ1-3; possibly TRBD1 for D (5 bases). V was trimmed by 3 bases and J by 4 bases, leaving 13 bases between them. The CDR3 runs 15 residues. Germline V gives CDR1 LGHDT, CDR2 YNNKEL (reference sequence). This CDR3 reads CASSQRQGPGNTIYF. The CDR3 bases are TGTGCCAGCAGCCAGAGGCAGGGACCAGGAAACACCATATATTTT.

This clonotype was observed a handful of times. V and J are TRBV4-1 and TRBJ2-1, with TRBD2 matching 8 bases. The V and J ends lost 0 bases and 7 bases, in that order; junction bases with no gene match: 11. The CDR3 totals 17 residues. CDR1 is MGHRA, CDR2 YSYEKL, per germline. The CDR3 here is CASSQDPAGGAENEQFF. Written as DNA, the CDR3 is TGCGCCAGCAGCCAAGATCCCGCGGGGGGAGCCGAAAATGAGCAGTTCTTC.

This clonotype was recorded many times. This chain uses TRBV6-5 with TRBJ2-5; 8 bases agree with TRBD1. The CDR3 spans 13 residues. Germline CDR1 and CDR2: MNHEY and SVGAGI. V shed 4 bases and J 5 bases; nucleotides not matched to a gene: 3. The CDR3 bases are TGTGCCAGCAGTTCAGACAGGGGTGAGACCCAGTACTTC. It is translated as CASSSDRGETQYF.

V usage is TRBV6-5 and J usage is TRBJ1-1; 7 positions match TRBD1. Germline CDR1 reads MNHEY; CDR2 reads SVGAGI. This CDR3 spans 18 amino acids. The V gene end was trimmed by 5 bases and the J gene end by 8 bases; junction bases not matched to a gene: 23. CDR3 region: CASSPYTQGVLVLTEAFF. The CDR3 DNA is TGTGCCAGCAGTCCGTACACTCAGGGGGTCCTGGTATTAACCGAAGCTTTCTTT.

This clonotype was seen ten or more times. The J gene is TRBJ1-5, the V gene TRBV5-6, with D uncertain. The V gene lost 0 bases and the J gene lost 4 bases, with 5 bases spanning the gap. The length of the CDR3 is 13 residues. The germline CDR1 and CDR2 sequences are SGHDT and YYEEEE. The CDR3 protein is CASSLGRNQPQHF. The CDR3 DNA reads as TGTGCCAGCAGCTTGGGACGGAATCAGCCCCAGCATTTT.

This chain links TRBV5-1 with TRBJ1-2, with a weak D call TRBD1 (6 bases). The V gene's germline CDR1 is SGHRS and CDR2 YFSETQ. The CDR3 extends over 13 amino acids. Trimming shortened V by 3 bases and J by 7 bases, and 13 bases separated the two germline ends. The CDR3 loop reads CASSSTGTGGYTF. The CDR3, as DNA: TGCGCCAGCAGCTCTACAGGGACCGGTGGCTACACCTTC.

Note on this clonotype: At one of its ends the junction is not consistent with the germline gene, which may arise from a read error. The J gene is TRBJ2-7, the V gene TRBV6-6; D might be TRBD2 (5 bases). Germline assignment: CDR1 MNHNY and CDR2 SVGAGI (reference sequence). The CDR3 runs to 14 residues. The CDR3, as DNA: TGTGCCAGCCGTTACGGACTTGGCTCCTACGAGCAGTACTTC. Its translation: CASRYGLGSYEQYF.

This clonotype was detected many times. This chain uses TRBV7-8 with TRBJ1-1, with 10 nucleotides matching TRBD1. The germline CDR1 and CDR2 sequences are SGHVS and FQNEAQ. Trimming took 1 base from V and 5 from J; bases not matched to a gene: 4. CDR3 length: 15 residues. The CDR3 protein is CASSLVGQGVTEAFF. CDR3 bases: TGTGCCAGCAGCTTAGTAGGACAGGGGGTTACTGAAGCTTTCTTT.

V usage is TRBV4-1 and J usage is TRBJ1-2; D uncertain. This CDR3 contains 16 residues. V lost 3 bases to trimming and J lost 0 bases, with 14 bases between them. CDR1 is MGHRA and CDR2 is YSYEKL in the germline V gene. The CDR3 here is CASSQVPGEANYGYTF. As DNA, the CDR3 is TGCGCCAGCAGCCAGGTCCCAGGCGAAGCTAACTATGGCTACACCTTC.

CDR3 nucleotides: TGTGCCAGCTCACCACTAAGGGATCAGCCCCAGCATTTT. This gives the protein CASSPLRDQPQHF. The J gene is TRBJ1-5, the V gene TRBV18; D is ambiguous. This CDR3 has 13 residues. Germline-derived CDR1 and CDR2 are KGHSH and LQKENI. The V end was cut by 1 base, the J end by 5 bases, with 6 bases between.